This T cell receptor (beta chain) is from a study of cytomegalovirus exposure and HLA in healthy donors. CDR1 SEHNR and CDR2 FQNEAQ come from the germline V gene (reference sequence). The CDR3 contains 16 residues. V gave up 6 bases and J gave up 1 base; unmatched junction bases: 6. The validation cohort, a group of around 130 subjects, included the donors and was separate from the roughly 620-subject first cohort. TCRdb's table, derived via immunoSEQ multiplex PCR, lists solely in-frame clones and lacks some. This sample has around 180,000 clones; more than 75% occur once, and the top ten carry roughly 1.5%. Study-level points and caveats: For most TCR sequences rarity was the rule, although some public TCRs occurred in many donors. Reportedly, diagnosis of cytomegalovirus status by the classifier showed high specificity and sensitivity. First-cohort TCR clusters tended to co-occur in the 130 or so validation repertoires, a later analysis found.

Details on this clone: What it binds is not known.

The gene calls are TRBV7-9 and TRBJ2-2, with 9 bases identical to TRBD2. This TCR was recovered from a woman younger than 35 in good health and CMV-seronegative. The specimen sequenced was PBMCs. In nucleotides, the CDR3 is TGTGCCAGCAGATCTCTAGCGGGACAGAACACCGGGGAGCTGTTTTTT. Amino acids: CASRSLAGQNTGELFF.